This T cell receptor beta chain was sequenced for a study of siplizumab effects on memory and regulatory T cells. Repertoires were generated with immunoSEQ multiplex PCR, while TCRdb's copy carries only in-frame clones and drops some. The table has around 7,000 clones, approximately 70% seen once. CDR1 is SGHRS and CDR2 is YFSETQ in the germline V gene. With 4 bases removed from V and 8 bases from J, the gap between germline ends came to 22 bases. This CDR3 region has 16 residues. Sample: effector memory CD8+ T cells sorted from blood. The subset: unstimulated CD8+ effector memory T cells. This receptor was obtained from a human donor in good health. V and J are TRBV5-1 and TRBJ2-1, with D possibly being TRBD2 (6 bases). The CDR3 is CASSLAGTRKRDEQFF. DNA for the CDR3: TGCGCCAGCAGCCTGGCGGGTACTAGGAAGCGGGATGAGCAGTTCTTC. Supplemented by reference TRBV5-1 and TRBJ2-1, the full variable domain reads KAGVTQTPRYLIKTRGQQVTLSCSPISGHRSVSWYQQTPGQGLQFLFEYFSETQRNKGNFPGRFSGRQFSNSRSEMNVSTLELGDSALYLCASSLAGTRKRDEQFFGPGTRLTVL.